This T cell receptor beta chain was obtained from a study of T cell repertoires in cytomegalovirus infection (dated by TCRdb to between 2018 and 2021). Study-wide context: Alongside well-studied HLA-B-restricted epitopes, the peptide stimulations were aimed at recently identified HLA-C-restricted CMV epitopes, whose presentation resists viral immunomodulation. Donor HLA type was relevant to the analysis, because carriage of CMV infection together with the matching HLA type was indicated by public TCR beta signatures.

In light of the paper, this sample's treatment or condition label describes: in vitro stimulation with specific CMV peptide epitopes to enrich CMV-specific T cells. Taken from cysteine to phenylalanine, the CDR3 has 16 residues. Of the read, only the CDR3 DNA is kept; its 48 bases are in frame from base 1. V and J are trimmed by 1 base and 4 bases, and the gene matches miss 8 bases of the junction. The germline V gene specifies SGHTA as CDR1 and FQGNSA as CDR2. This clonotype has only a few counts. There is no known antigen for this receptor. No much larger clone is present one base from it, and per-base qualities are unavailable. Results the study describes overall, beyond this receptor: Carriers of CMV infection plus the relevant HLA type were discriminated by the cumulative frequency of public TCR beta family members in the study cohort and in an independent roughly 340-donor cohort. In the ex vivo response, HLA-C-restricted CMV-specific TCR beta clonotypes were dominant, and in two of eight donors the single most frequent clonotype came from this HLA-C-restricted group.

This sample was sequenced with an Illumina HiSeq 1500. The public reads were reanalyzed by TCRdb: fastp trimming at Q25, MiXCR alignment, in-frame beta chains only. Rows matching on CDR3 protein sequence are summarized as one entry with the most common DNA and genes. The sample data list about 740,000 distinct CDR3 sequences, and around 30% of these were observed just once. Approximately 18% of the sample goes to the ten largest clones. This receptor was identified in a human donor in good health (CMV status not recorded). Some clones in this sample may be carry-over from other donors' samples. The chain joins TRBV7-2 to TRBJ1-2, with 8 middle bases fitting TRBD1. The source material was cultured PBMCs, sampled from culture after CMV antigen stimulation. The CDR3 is CASSLGGQGGGYGYTF. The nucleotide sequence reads TGTGCCAGCAGCTTAGGAGGACAGGGCGGCGGCTATGGCTACACCTTC.